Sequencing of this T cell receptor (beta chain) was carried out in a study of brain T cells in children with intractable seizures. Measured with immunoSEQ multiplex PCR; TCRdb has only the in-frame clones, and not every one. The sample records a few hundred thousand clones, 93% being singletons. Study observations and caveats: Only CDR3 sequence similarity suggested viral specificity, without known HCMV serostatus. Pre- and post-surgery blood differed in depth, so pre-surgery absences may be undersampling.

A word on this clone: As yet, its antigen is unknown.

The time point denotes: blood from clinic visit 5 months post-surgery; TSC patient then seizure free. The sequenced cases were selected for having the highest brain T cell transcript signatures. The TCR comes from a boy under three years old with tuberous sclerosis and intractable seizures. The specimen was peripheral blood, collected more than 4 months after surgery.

The CDR3 nucleotides read TGTGCCAGTAGTATAGCGGCGGTCTCTGGAAACACCATATATTTT. This codes for CASSIAAVSGNTIYF. V and J are TRBV19 and TRBJ1-3; D remains unclear. V shed 1 base and J shed 0 bases, with 7 bases lying between them. The CDR3 is 15 residues long. Per germline, CDR1 LNHDA and CDR2 SQIVND (reference sequence). Supplemented by reference TRBV19 and TRBJ1-3, the full variable domain reads DGGITQSPKYLFRKEGQNVTLSCEQNLNHDAMYWYRQDPGQGLRLIYYSQIVNDFQKGDIAEGYSVSREKKESFPLTVTSAQKNPTAFYLCASSIAAVSGNTIYFGEGSWLTVV.